The sequence of this T cell receptor (beta chain) was determined in a study of cytomegalovirus exposure and HLA in healthy donors. The study, taken as a whole, reports: Later genetic work tied a missense DCLRE1C variant to beta-chain V and J trimming.

This clone was counted between two and nine times. No antigen is known for it. Those who donated were healthy bone marrow donors. Vbeta (60) and Jbeta (13) primers were used in the PCR. Per the study methods: Later analysis identified around 85 million unique TCR beta chains, some 10 million shared. The method was immunoSEQ multiplex PCR; TCRdb's version includes in-frame clones alone and lacks a portion of them. That table is the source of V, J and clone size, and D and trimming were worked out from the DNA. There are around 110,000 clones in the sample; 55% to 75% occur only once, and roughly 8.7% lies in the top ten. The receptor was isolated from a man in his thirties or forties in good health and CMV-seropositive. Specimen: PBMCs.

The CDR3 protein is CASSSRVEQFF. In DNA, the CDR3 is TGTGCCAGCAGCTCGAGGGTTGAGCAGTTCTTC. The rearrangement joins TRBV5-4 to TRBJ2-1; TRBD2 is a possible D gene (5 bases). The CDR3 has 11 amino acids. The germline V gene encodes CDR1 SGHNT and CDR2 YYREEE (reference sequence). Trimming removed 3 bases at V and 9 bases at J, with 7 bases between.